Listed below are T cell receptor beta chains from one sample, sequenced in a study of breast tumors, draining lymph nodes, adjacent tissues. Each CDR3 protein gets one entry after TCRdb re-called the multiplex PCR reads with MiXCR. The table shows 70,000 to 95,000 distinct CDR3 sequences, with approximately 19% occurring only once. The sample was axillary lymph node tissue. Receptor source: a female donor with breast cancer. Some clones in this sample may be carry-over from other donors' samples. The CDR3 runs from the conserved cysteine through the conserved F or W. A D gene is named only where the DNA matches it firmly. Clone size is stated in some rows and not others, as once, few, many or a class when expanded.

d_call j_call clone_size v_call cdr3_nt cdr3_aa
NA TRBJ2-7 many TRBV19 TGTGCCAGTAGTAACCGGGCTCTCTACGAGCAGTACTTC CASSNRALYEQYF
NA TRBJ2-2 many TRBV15 TGTGCCACCAGCAGAGAGGTTAGGGTCGGGGAGCTGTTTTTT CATSREVRVGELFF
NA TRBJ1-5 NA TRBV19 TGTGCCAGTCGCAGAGACAGTAGCAATCAGCCCCAGCATTTT CASRRDSSNQPQHF
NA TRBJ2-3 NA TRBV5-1 TGCGCCAGCACGGGAGATGCGCAGTATTTT CASTGDAQYF
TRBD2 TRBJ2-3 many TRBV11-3 TGTGCCAGCAGCTTAACTAGCGGGACCGGCAGCACAGATACGCAGTATTTT CASSLTSGTGSTDTQYF
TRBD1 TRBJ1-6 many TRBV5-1 TGCGCCAGCAGCTTGATGACAGGGGGAAATTCACCCCTCCACTTT CASSLMTGGNSPLHF
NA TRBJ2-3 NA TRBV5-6 TGTGCCAGCAGCTTGTTCTTTGGGAAGGGGACAGATACGCAGTATTTT CASSLFFGKGTDTQYF
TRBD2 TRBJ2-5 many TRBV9 TGTGCCAGCAGCGCCAGTAGCGGGAGAGAGACCCAGTACTTC CASSASSGRETQYF
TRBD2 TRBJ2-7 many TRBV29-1 TGCAGCGTTGCCGGGACTAGCGAAAGCTCCTACGAGCAGTACTTC CSVAGTSESSYEQYF
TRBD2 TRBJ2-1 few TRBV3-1 TGTGCCAGCAGCCGTAGCGGGAGGACGAATGAGCAGTTCTTC CASSRSGRTNEQFF
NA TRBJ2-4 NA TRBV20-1 TGCAGTGCTAGAGTGGGTCGGGGTTCTCTAGTTGGGGGCATTCAGTACTTC CSARVGRGSLVGGIQYF
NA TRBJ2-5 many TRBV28 TGTGCCAGCAGTTTAGGAACTAGCCCAGAGACCCAGTACTTC CASSLGTSPETQYF
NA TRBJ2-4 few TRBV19 TGTGCCAGTAGTATCGCGGGTACCAAAAACATTCAGTACTTC CASSIAGTKNIQYF
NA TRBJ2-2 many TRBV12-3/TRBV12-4 TGTGCCAGCGGACGGATAACCGGGGAGCTGTTTTTT CASGRITGELFF
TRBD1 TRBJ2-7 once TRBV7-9 TGTGCCAGCAGCAGTGCGGGACAGGGGCGTATTCGGCTAGCGGCTTCCTACGAGCAGTACTTC CASSSAGQGRIRLAASYEQYF
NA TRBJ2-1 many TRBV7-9 TGTGCCAGCAGCTTCAGCTCGCGGAATGAGCAGTTCTTC CASSFSSRNEQFF
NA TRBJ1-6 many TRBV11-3 TGTGCCAGCAGCTTGGTTCCGGGACACCCTAATTCACCCCTCCACTTT CASSLVPGHPNSPLHF
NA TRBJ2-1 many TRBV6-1 TGTGCCAGCAGTACCCGGTACAATGAGCAGTTCTTC CASSTRYNEQFF
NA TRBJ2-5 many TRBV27 TGTGCCAGCAGCCGCAAGGAGGGAGAGACCCAGTACTTC CASSRKEGETQYF
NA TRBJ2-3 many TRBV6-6 TGTGCCAGCAGCTCAGATACGCAGTATTTT CASSSDTQYF
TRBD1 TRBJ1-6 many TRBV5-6 TGTGCCAGCAGCTTTTCAGGGGGTAGCTCACCCCTCCACTTT CASSFSGGSSPLHF
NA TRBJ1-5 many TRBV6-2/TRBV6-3 TGTGCCAGCAGCAGGGAATGGAATCAGCCCCAGCATTTT CASSREWNQPQHF
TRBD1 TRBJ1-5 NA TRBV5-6 TGTGCCAGCAGCCTGACAGGGGCCGGCCAGCCCCAGCATTTT CASSLTGAGQPQHF
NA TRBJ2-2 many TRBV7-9 TGTGCCAGCAGCTCACGGAACACCGGGGAGCTGTTTTTT CASSSRNTGELFF
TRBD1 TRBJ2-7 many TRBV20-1 TGCAGTGCTAGAAGTCCCGGGACAGGGGACGAGCAGTACTTC CSARSPGTGDEQYF
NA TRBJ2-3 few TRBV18 TGTGCCAGCTCACCGACTAGGAGCACAGATACGCAGTATTTT CASSPTRSTDTQYF
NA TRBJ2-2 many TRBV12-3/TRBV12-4 TGTGCCAGCAGCACCCCCGGGCAGGCCAACACCGGGGAGCTGTTTTTT CASSTPGQANTGELFF